This TCR beta chain stems from a study of T-cell memory formation after mild COVID-19. For the study at large: The TCR clusters were mostly specific to one donor. General study results and limits: Contracting CD4+ clones lay largely in CM and EM, with CD8+ ones residing in EMRA. The finding that pre-infection memory included some responding clones suggested that cross-reactive memory joined.

V was trimmed by 2 bases and J by 0 bases, leaving 5 bases between them. The CDR3 contains 14 residues. CDR1 is MNHEY, CDR2 SVGAGI, per germline. This clonotype came up a few times. Its specificity is unknown. 5'RACE, which relied on constant-segment primers, yielded TCR alpha and TCR beta cDNA libraries carrying sample barcodes and UMIs. TCRdb re-analysed the 5' RACE reads in MiXCR, keeping a single row per CDR3 protein. The sample shows 400,000 to 500,000 distinct CDR3 sequences, around 19% of them seen only once. This TCR was recovered from an adult woman who had mild COVID-19 (a few samples of this study predate the infection). Cell type and time point are not known. Sequencing input: PBMCs or a T cell subset sorted from them (not recorded which). The chain couples TRBV6-5 to TRBJ1-5; unclear D gene. The CDR3 region has the DNA TGTGCCAGCAGTTACGCAGATAGCAATCAGCCCCAGCATTTT. It is translated as CASSYADSNQPQHF.